The 21 T cell receptor beta chains listed next were all sequenced from one sample in a study of CD4 T cells in relation to SARS-CoV-2 and coronaviruses. For these receptors, no antigen is known. Assay used: immunoSEQ multiplex PCR; TCRdb lists only in-frame clones, some missing. The repertoire holds approximately 31,000 clones, with over 60% as singletons. The sequenced material came from memory CD4+ T cells from PBMCs, cultured in vitro. These receptor sequences come from an adult with COVID-19.

The gene calls are TRBV5-1 and TRBJ2-1; D might be TRBD1 or TRBD2, each matching 5 bases. Trimming left V 4 bases short and J 6 bases short, with 26 bases between. CDR1 is SGHRS, CDR2 YFSETQ, per germline. The CDR3 runs to 18 residues. CDR3 in amino acids: CASSPNRDPAGRSNEQFF. The CDR3 region has the DNA TGCGCCAGCAGCCCTAACCGGGACCCAGCAGGCCGTAGCAATGAGCAGTTCTTC.

The V call is TRBV6-5, the J call TRBJ2-2, with D perhaps given as TRBD1 or TRBD2 (5 bases each). This CDR3 is built from 15 residues. The V end was cut by 2 bases, the J end by 4 bases, with 11 bases between. CDR1 and CDR2 from the germline V gene are MNHEY and SVGAGI. The CDR3 region is CASSYKGRGTGELFF. The DNA of the CDR3 is TGTGCCAGCAGTTACAAGGGGAGAGGCACCGGGGAGCTGTTTTTT.

The CDR3 DNA follows: TGTGCCAGCAGGAAGGCGGGACTAGCAGTAGAGACCCAGTACTTC. This codes for CASRKAGLAVETQYF. The chain recombines TRBV6-5 with TRBJ2-5, with 9 nucleotides matching TRBD2. With 6 bases clipped from V and 4 bases from J, the junction kept 9 bases outside the gene matches. The CDR3 sequence is 15 residues long. Germline V gives CDR1 MNHEY, CDR2 SVGAGI.

This sequence joins TRBV6-1 and TRBJ1-4; the D is unclear. In germline, CDR1 is MNHNS, CDR2 SASEGT. This CDR3 contains 13 residues. The ends were cut back, 6 bases at V and 8 bases at J, with 13 bases in the middle. The CDR3 sequence: CASSQPLGEKLFF. The CDR3 DNA sequence: TGTGCCAGCAGCCAACCGTTGGGAGAAAAACTGTTTTTT.

The chain joins TRBV5-6 to TRBJ1-5; 10 nucleotides align to TRBD1. Germline assignment: CDR1 SGHDT and CDR2 YYEEEE. V was pared by 6 bases and J by 3 bases, with 9 bases of the junction left unmatched. The CDR3 extends over 16 amino acids. CDR3 region: CASTLYGTGDNQPQHF. CDR3 bases: TGTGCCAGCACCCTTTACGGGACAGGGGACAATCAGCCCCAGCATTTT.

The chain is built from TRBV28 and TRBJ1-5, with 8 bases matching TRBD1. In germline, CDR1 is MDHEN, CDR2 SYDVKM. Trimming took 6 bases from V and 4 from J; bases not matched to a gene: 8. CDR3 length: 15 amino acids. CDR3 region: CASSSHRGGNQPQHF. Written as DNA, the CDR3 is TGTGCCAGCAGCTCTCACAGGGGGGGAAATCAGCCCCAGCATTTT.

This clone was seen just once. This chain joins TRBV9 and TRBJ2-5; TRBD1 aligns across 8 bases. CDR3 length equals 16 residues. The V gene's germline CDR1 is SGDLS and CDR2 YYNGEE. Trimming cost V 0 bases and J 1 base; bases outside gene matches: 5. CDR3 sequence reads: CASSVAPGQGQETQYF. DNA of the CDR3: TGTGCCAGCAGCGTAGCCCCCGGACAGGGCCAAGAGACCCAGTACTTC.

The gene calls are TRBV29-1 and TRBJ2-7; TRBD1 agrees at 11 bases. CDR1 and CDR2 from the germline V gene are SQVTM and ANQGSEA. Germline trimming cut 3 bases from V and 6 bases from J; bases unmatched to any gene: 7. The CDR3 totals 14 residues. CDR3 loop: CSVESGGTGGEQYF. The CDR3 DNA reads as TGCAGCGTTGAGTCGGGGGGGACAGGGGGCGAGCAGTACTTC.

This chain connects TRBV6-1 to TRBJ1-3; a possible D gene is TRBD1 (6 bases). The CDR3 totals 15 residues. V was shortened by 2 bases and J by 4 bases, with 12 bases between the two germline ends. Germline loops: CDR1 MNHNS, CDR2 SASEGT. The chain's CDR3 is CASSENKGGGNTIYF. CDR3 in DNA: TGTGCCAGCAGTGAAAATAAGGGGGGCGGAAACACCATATATTTT.

This clone showed up just once. This chain's CDR3 is CASNPGTRAYEQYF. In DNA form, the CDR3 reads TGTGCCAGCAATCCCGGGACTAGAGCCTACGAGCAGTACTTC. The chain has TRBV2 and TRBJ2-7; 8 bases map to TRBD2. Trimming cost V 7 bases and J 2 bases; bases outside gene matches: 7. Germline assignment: CDR1 SNHLY and CDR2 FYNNEI. The CDR3 loop spans 14 amino acids.

The genes are TRBV11-2 and TRBJ2-5; no firm D call. V shed 5 bases and J shed 5 bases, with 12 bases lying between them. Germline CDR1 SGHAT, CDR2 FQNNGV. This CDR3 comprises 13 residues. The CDR3 DNA reads TGTGCCAGCAGCCTCGGGTTGCGGGAGACCCAGTACTTC. It translates to CASSLGLRETQYF. Together with reference TRBV11-2 and TRBJ2-5, the CDR3 gives the full variable domain: EAGVAQSPRYKIIEKRQSVAFWCNPISGHATLYWYQQILGQGPKLLIQFQNNGVVDDSQLPKDRFSAERLKGVDSTLKIQPAKLEDSAVYLCASSLGLRETQYFGPGTRLLVL.

V usage is TRBV28 and J usage is TRBJ1-4; tentatively, D is TRBD1 (5 bases). The germline gives CDR1 MDHEN, CDR2 SYDVKM. CDR3 length: 16 amino acids. Trimming left V 4 bases short and J 8 bases short, with 20 bases between. CDR3 DNA sequence: TGTGCCAGCAGTTCCCCGGGGGGTCGGGAACTCGAAAAACTGTTTTTT. Translated: CASSSPGGRELEKLFF. Drawing the rest from reference TRBV28 and TRBJ1-4, the complete variable domain is DVKVTQSSRYLVKRTGEKVFLECVQDMDHENMFWYRQDPGLGLRLIYFSYDVKMKEKGDIPEGYSVSREKKERFSLILESASTNQTSMYLCASSSPGGRELEKLFFGSGTQLSVL.

The chain has TRBV11-3 and TRBJ1-1; TRBD1 might be the D (6 bases). The V end was cut by 5 bases, the J end by 2 bases, with 12 bases between. The CDR3 loop spans 14 amino acids. CDR1 is SGHNT and CDR2 is YENEEA in the germline V gene. The CDR3 DNA is TGTGCCAGCAGCCGAGGACAGAGCAACACTGAAGCTTTCTTT. As protein: CASSRGQSNTEAFF.

The chain employs TRBV3-1 (or the pseudogene TRBV3-2) and TRBJ1-3; D unclear. V was pared by 1 base and J by 0 bases, with 7 bases between. Germline CDR1 reads LGHDT; CDR2 reads YNNKEL (reference sequence). The CDR3 loop spans 15 amino acids. The CDR3 is CASSQGPGSGNTIYF. The CDR3 bases are TGTGCCAGCAGCCAAGGACCGGGCTCTGGAAACACCATATATTTT.

The V and J genes are TRBV4-2 and TRBJ2-1; D perhaps matches TRBD2 (6 bases). Germline-derived CDR1 and CDR2 are LGHNA and YNFKEQ. Trimming took off 1 base at V and 5 bases at J, with 12 bases between the two ends. The CDR3 has 15 amino acids. The CDR3 coding sequence is TGTGCCAGCAGCCAAGGGACTAATATTAACAATGAGCAGTTCTTC. Translating gives CASSQGTNINNEQFF.

V and J are TRBV19 and TRBJ2-7; 9 positions agree with TRBD1. The CDR3 is made up of 14 amino acids. J lost 2 bases, V lost 11 bases, and 10 bases had no gene match. Germline V gene data show CDR1 as LNHDA and CDR2 as SQIVND (reference sequence). This CDR3 is CASSRDRDTYEQYF. In DNA, the CDR3 is TGTGCCTCGAGCCGGGACAGGGATACCTACGAGCAGTACTTC.

In DNA, the CDR3 is TGTGCCAGCAGCGGCCCCCCTAGCGCCCAAGAGACCCAGTACTTC. The encoded protein is CASSGPPSAQETQYF. The chain is built from TRBV6-5 and TRBJ2-5, with D tentatively TRBD2 (6 bases). The V gene's germline CDR1 is MNHEY and CDR2 SVGAGI. V was clipped by 6 bases and J by 1 base, with 15 bases between them. This CDR3 is 15 amino acids long.

This chain uses TRBV6-5 with TRBJ1-1, with no clear D. V dropped 5 bases and J dropped 5 bases, with 6 bases sitting between them. The germline V gene has CDR1 MNHEY and CDR2 SVGAGI. The CDR3 loop spans 11 amino acids. The CDR3 DNA reads as TGTGCCAGCAGTCACGGGACTGAAGCTTTCTTT. It translates to CASSHGTEAFF.

The chain combines TRBV7-3 with TRBJ1-1; possible D gene TRBD1, 5 bases. The V and J ends lost 2 bases and 1 base respectively, with 8 bases between them. The CDR3 runs to 14 residues. Germline CDR1 and CDR2: SGHTA and FQGTGA. CDR3 residues: CASSLQGSNTEAFF. The CDR3 DNA reads TGTGCCAGCAGCTTACAGGGCTCGAACACTGAAGCTTTCTTT.

This chain connects TRBV28 to TRBJ2-7, with D unclear. Per germline, CDR1 MDHEN and CDR2 SYDVKM. This CDR3 is 13 amino acids long. The V and J ends lost 10 bases and 0 bases respectively, with 13 bases between them. The CDR3, as DNA: TGTGCCACCTGGAGTAAAAGCTCCTACGAGCAGTACTTC. Translation: CATWSKSSYEQYF.

J is TRBJ2-1 and V is TRBV5-1; D is undetermined. The CDR3 has 16 residues. Trimming left V 1 base short and J 0 bases short, with 11 bases between. CDR1 is SGHRS, CDR2 YFSETQ, per germline. In nucleotides, the CDR3 is TGCGCCAGCAGCTTGTTTCTTTCGAGCTCCTACAATGAGCAGTTCTTC. It codes for CASSLFLSSSYNEQFF. Supplemented by reference TRBV5-1 and TRBJ2-1, the full variable domain reads KAGVTQTPRYLIKTRGQQVTLSCSPISGHRSVSWYQQTPGQGLQFLFEYFSETQRNKGNFPGRFSGRQFSNSRSEMNVSTLELGDSALYLCASSLFLSSSYNEQFFGPGTRLTVL.